This TCR beta chain was identified during a study of T cell repertoires in cytomegalovirus infection (dated by TCRdb to between 2018 and 2020). Broadly, across the study: Alongside well-studied HLA-B-restricted epitopes, the peptide stimulations were aimed at recently identified HLA-C-restricted CMV epitopes, whose presentation resists viral immunomodulation. The HLA type of each donor mattered for the analysis, because public TCR beta signatures pointed to carriage of CMV infection along with the matching HLA type.

TCRdb names Illumina HiSeq 1500 as the instrument used. TCRdb trimmed public reads at Q25 via fastp, called clones via MiXCR and kept in-frame beta chains. Here each entry gathers all rows of one CDR3 protein and keeps the most common genes and DNA. This sample has roughly 990,000 distinct CDR3 sequences in its table, and less than 40% of those were observed once. The ten largest clones take up about 14% of the sample. There are 17 amino acids in the CDR3, from cysteine to phenylalanine inclusive. Solely the CDR3 DNA is kept, with 51 bases framed from the first base. Via the germline V gene, CDR1 is SGHTA and CDR2 FQGNSA. V ends up 4 bases short and J 1 base short, with an unmatched junction base count of 6. Paper-wide results and their limitations: The ex vivo response was dominated by HLA-C-restricted CMV-specific TCR beta clonotypes, which also provided the single most frequent clonotype in two of eight donors. Cumulative frequency of public TCR beta family members discriminated carriers of CMV infection plus the relevant HLA type in this cohort and an independent approximately 370-donor cohort.

The sample's treatment or condition label, decoded: in vitro stimulation with specific CMV peptide epitopes to enrich CMV-specific T cells. Many counts were recorded for this clonotype. Its antigen target is currently unknown. Per-base qualities were not stored, and no clone one base away is much larger. The chain links TRBV7-2 with TRBJ2-1; the central 11 bases match TRBD2. Material: cultured CD8+ T cells from PBMCs, obtained from culture after CMV antigen stimulation. The TCR was taken from a human donor in good health (CMV status not recorded). Some clones in this sample may be carry-over from other donors' samples. In nucleotide form, the sequence is TGTGCCAGCAGCTCTGCACTAGCGGGGGCGTCCTACAATGAGCAGTTCTTC. It is translated as CASSSALAGASYNEQFF.